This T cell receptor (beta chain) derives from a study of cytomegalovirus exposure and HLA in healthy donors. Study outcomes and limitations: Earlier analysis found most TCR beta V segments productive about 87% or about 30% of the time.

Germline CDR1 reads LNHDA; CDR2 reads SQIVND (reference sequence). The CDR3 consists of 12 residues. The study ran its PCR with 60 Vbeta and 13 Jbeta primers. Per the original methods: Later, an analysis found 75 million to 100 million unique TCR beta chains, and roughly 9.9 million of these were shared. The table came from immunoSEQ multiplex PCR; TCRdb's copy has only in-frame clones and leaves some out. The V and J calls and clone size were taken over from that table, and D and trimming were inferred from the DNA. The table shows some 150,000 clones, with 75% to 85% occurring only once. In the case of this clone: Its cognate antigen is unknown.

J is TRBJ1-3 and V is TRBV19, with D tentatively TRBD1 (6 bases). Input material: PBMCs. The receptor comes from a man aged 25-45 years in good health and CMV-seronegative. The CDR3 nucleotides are TGTGCGGTAGGACAGACTCGAAACACCATATATTTT. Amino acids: CAVGQTRNTIYF.